The text below deals with one T cell receptor beta chain. Germline-derived CDR1 and CDR2 are SNHLY and FYNNEI. The CDR3 sequence is 18 residues long. V trimming: 4 bases; J trimming: 2 bases; junction bases outside the gene matches: 16. Authors' data handling: How many nucleated cells were present was estimated from reference gene primer amplification. Generated by immunoSEQ multiplex PCR, the TCRdb table keeps only in-frame clones and is missing some. V, J and clone size are those of that table, while D and trimming were read from the DNA. The table includes around 180,000 clones, 86% detected once. The study recruited people aged about 18 to 90 years across around 23 US areas. The sample comes from a study of blood T cell repertoires in COVID-19. Study information: The United States, Italy and Spain supplied acute and convalescent COVID-19 samples. PBMCs, B-cell-depleted T cells, or T cells were the source of the cDNA or gDNA that made up the material.

The source is a woman aged 25 to 39 who had recovered from COVID-19. Sequenced material: PBMCs or T cells enriched from blood (not recorded which). This chain joins TRBV2 and TRBJ1-2, with 7 bases that match TRBD1. CDR3 sequence: CASSGNPGQSGGNYGYTF. The CDR3 coding sequence is TGTGCCAGCAGTGGGAATCCGGGACAGTCGGGTGGGAACTATGGCTACACCTTC.